These 5 T cell receptor beta chains came from one sample sequenced in a study of T cells in Graves' hyperthyroidism and ophthalmopathy. From RNA transcripts, TCR beta CDR3 regions were amplified. RT-PCR in the first round (using the HTBI primer set) targeted the TCR CDR3. TCRdb used MiXCR to reprocess the multiplex PCR reads, holding one entry per CDR3 protein. The table includes a few hundred thousand distinct CDR3 sequences, about 45% detected once. The sequenced sample was peripheral blood or thyroid tissue (not recorded which). The receptors originated from a young woman with Graves' hyperthyroidism.

This clonotype was observed at least ten times. V and J are TRBV6-5 and TRBJ2-7; tentative D call: TRBD1 (6 bases). This CDR3 is 15 amino acids long. The V end lost 5 bases, the J end lost 4 bases, and 18 bases lay between the germline ends. Per germline, CDR1 MNHEY and CDR2 SVGAGI. Written as DNA, the CDR3 is TGTGCCAGCAGTCCCGGGACACCTACTTGGTACGAGCAGTACTTC. This encodes CASSPGTPTWYEQYF.

This clonotype came up many times. V gene TRBV12-3 or TRBV12-4 combines with J gene TRBJ1-4, with D tentatively TRBD1 (5 bases). The CDR3 spans 15 residues. V gave up 5 bases and J gave up 5 bases, with 15 bases separating them. The DNA of the CDR3 is TGTGCCAGCAGTCTACGGGGCCCAAAGAATGAAAAACTGTTTTTT. This translates into CASSLRGPKNEKLFF.

V is TRBV9 and J is TRBJ1-2; D gene ambiguous. Looked up from germline, CDR1 is SGDLS and CDR2 is YYNGEE. Trimming pared 0 bases from V and 4 bases from J, leaving 7 bases between. CDR3 size: 13 residues. The CDR3 sequence is CASSVDFSYGYTF. Written as DNA, the CDR3 is TGTGCCAGCAGCGTAGACTTTTCCTATGGCTACACCTTC.

This clonotype was seen only once. V is TRBV20-1 and J is TRBJ1-2, with 11 bases identical to TRBD1. Germline loops: CDR1 DFQATT, CDR2 SNEGSKA (reference sequence). CDR3 size: 10 residues. V gave up 5 bases and J gave up 13 bases; unmatched junction bases: 3. The CDR3 loop reads CSALGTGGTF. The CDR3 DNA is TGCAGTGCTCTGGGGACAGGGGGCACCTTC.

The chain joins TRBV29-1 to TRBJ2-6, with TRBD1 identical over 7 bases. The germline V gene encodes CDR1 SQVTM and CDR2 ANQGSEA. CDR3 length: 14 residues. V lost 3 bases, J lost 2 bases, and 1 base stayed unmatched. This chain's CDR3 is CSVDQGAGANVLTF. The CDR3 bases are TGCAGCGTTGATCAGGGGGCTGGGGCCAACGTCCTGACTTTC. Full variable domain (outside the CDR3, taken from reference TRBV29-1 and TRBJ2-6): SAVISQKPSRDICQRGTSLTIQCQVDSQVTMMFWYRQQPGQSLTLIATANQGSEATYESGFVIDKFPISRPNLTFSTLTVSNMSPEDSSIYLCSVDQGAGANVLTFGAGSRLTVL.